These 5 T cell receptor beta chains were all obtained from the same sample, sequenced in a study of blood T cell repertoires in COVID-19 (dated by TCRdb to 2018 to 2020). Library preparation employed the immunoSEQ multiplex PCR assay. TCRdb holds this immuneACCESS table with in-frame rearrangements only. Some clones are missing; in checked studies, unresolved V genes explain under half, and the rest has no known cause. The sample records about 59,000 clones, 80% of which are singletons. Over 5.5% of the sample lies in the top ten. The sample consisted of peripheral blood. All receptors come from a man aged 55 to 70 with acute or convalescent COVID-19.

The J gene is TRBJ1-4, the V gene TRBV29-1, with a tentative D call TRBD1 (5 bases). This CDR3 is built from 16 residues. The germline V gene has CDR1 SQVTM and CDR2 ANQGSEA. V was cut by 3 bases and J by 7 bases, with 21 bases left in between. The CDR3 nucleotides read TGCAGCGTTGATATGGGAGGATCCTTGGGGCGTGAAAAACTGTTTTTT. It encodes CSVDMGGSLGREKLFF.

The V call is TRBV30, the J call TRBJ2-3; D is possibly TRBD1 (7 bases). CDR1 and CDR2 from the germline V gene are GTSNPN and SVGIG (reference sequence). V lost 3 bases, J lost 5 bases, and 18 bases lay in between. This CDR3 comprises 15 residues. CDR3 bases: TGTGCCTGGAGGGGAGGACAGGATCTGCGAGATACGCAGTATTTT. It yields the protein CAWRGGQDLRDTQYF.

This chain connects TRBV29-1 to TRBJ1-3; D is possibly TRBD1 (6 bases). Trimming left V 1 base short and J 2 bases short, with 12 bases between. The germline CDR1 and CDR2 sequences are SQVTM and ANQGSEA. The CDR3 is 15 residues long. CDR3 protein: CSVEVGAGAGNTIYF. As DNA, the CDR3 is TGCAGCGTTGAAGTAGGGGCAGGGGCTGGAAACACCATATATTTT.

The rearrangement links TRBV7-3 to TRBJ2-1, with 8 bases lining up with TRBD2. CDR3 size: 13 residues. CDR1 is SGHTA and CDR2 is FQGTGA in the germline V gene. J was trimmed by 9 bases and V by 5 bases; bases with no gene match: 6. The CDR3 spells CASSLLAGIEQFF. The DNA for the CDR3 is TGTGCCAGCAGCCTATTAGCGGGGATTGAGCAGTTCTTC.

This clone is a singleton in its sample. The chain joins TRBV7-2 to TRBJ2-5; 10 bases are a match to TRBD2. From germline, CDR1 is SGHTA and CDR2 FQGNSA. Germline trimming cut 8 bases from V and 5 bases from J; bases unmatched to any gene: 11. The CDR3 has 15 residues. This CDR3 is CASAGERGGQETQYF. CDR3 DNA sequence: TGTGCCAGCGCCGGGGAGCGGGGGGGCCAGGAGACCCAGTACTTC.